A selection of T cell receptor beta chains follows, all from one sample in a study of regulatory T cells in long-lasting Graves disease. TCRdb fed the multiplex PCR reads into MiXCR, producing one record per CDR3 protein. Found here are over 350,000 distinct CDR3 sequences, approximately 15% of them singletons; the top ten hold about 8%. The data were also submitted as part of a second study, on T cells in Graves' hyperthyroidism and ophthalmopathy.

Sequenced material: peripheral blood mononuclear cells (PBMCs), taken at new diagnosis, from a patient treated with antithyroid drugs. The receptors shown here come from a woman aged 40 to 50 with Graves disease. Both conserved end residues are part of each CDR3. The order of the fields is J gene, D gene, V gene, clone size, CDR3 protein, CDR3 DNA. The D gene is left open where the match is weak. Some rows have no size entry. The others give once, few or many, or a class for an expanded clone.

TRBJ2-5	NA	TRBV28	many	CASRDSRTAETQYF	TGTGCCAGCAGGGATAGTCGGACAGCGGAGACCCAGTACTTC
TRBJ1-1	NA	TRBV7-9	once	CASSESWGTEAFF	TGTGCCAGCAGCGAAAGTTGGGGCACTGAAGCTTTCTTT
TRBJ2-1	TRBD2	TRBV12-3/TRBV12-4	many	CASSWGKWGLAGGPGNEQFF	TGTGCCAGCAGTTGGGGCAAATGGGGACTAGCGGGAGGGCCTGGCAATGAGCAGTTCTTC
TRBJ2-7	TRBD1	TRBV28	many	CASSPPGQGLRGYF	TGTGCCAGCAGTCCTCCGGGACAGGGCCTTCGGGGGTACTTC
TRBJ2-7	NA	TRBV20-1	NA	CSALSGASYEQYF	TGCAGTGCCTTGTCCGGGGCTTCCTACGAGCAGTACTTC
TRBJ1-4	NA	TRBV7-9	NA	CASSLEAKLFF	TGTGCCAGCAGCTTAGAGGCAAAACTGTTTTTT
TRBJ1-2	NA	TRBV4-3	few	CASSQEAGSYGYTF	TGCGCCAGCAGCCAAGAAGCGGGATCCTATGGCTACACCTTC
TRBJ1-1	NA	TRBV2	NA	CASRPDGALWKNTEAFF	TGTGCCAGCAGACCCGACGGAGCTCTCTGGAAGAACACTGAAGCTTTCTTT
TRBJ1-6	TRBD1	TRBV20-1	many	CSARGQRYNSPLHF	TGCAGTGCTAGGGGACAGCGGTATAATTCACCCCTCCACTTT
TRBJ2-7	NA	TRBV20-1	few	CSARLTSSSSYEQYF	TGCAGTGCCCGGTTGACTTCCTCGAGCTCCTACGAGCAGTACTTC
TRBJ2-7	NA	TRBV20-1	many	CSARDLRQVYEQYF	TGCAGTGCTAGAGATCTTAGGCAGGTCTACGAGCAGTACTTC
TRBJ1-2	TRBD1	TRBV7-9	many	CASSPPLDRGGRFYGYTF	TGTGCCAGCAGCCCACCTTTAGACAGGGGCGGTCGGTTCTATGGCTACACCTTC
TRBJ1-1	TRBD1	TRBV3-1	many	CASSLNPGQKGTEAFF	TGTGCCAGCAGCCTTAACCCGGGACAGAAGGGCACTGAAGCTTTCTTT
TRBJ2-7	TRBD2	TRBV27	many	CASRGSGDYEQYF	TGTGCCAGCCGAGGGAGCGGGGATTACGAGCAGTACTTC
TRBJ2-7	NA	TRBV7-9	many	CASSFNRARGLYEQYF	TGTGCCAGCAGCTTTAACCGGGCGCGGGGACTCTACGAGCAGTACTTC
TRBJ2-1	NA	TRBV7-9	NA	CASSRRTRSYNEQFF	TGTGCCAGCAGCCGGAGGACTCGCTCCTACAATGAGCAGTTCTTC
TRBJ2-1	NA	TRBV11-3	many	CASSLPAGLKANEQFF	TGTGCCAGCAGCCTACCAGCGGGCCTAAAGGCGAATGAGCAGTTCTTC